These T cell receptor beta chains were read from a single sample in a study of cytomegalovirus exposure and HLA in healthy donors. Sequenced by immunoSEQ multiplex PCR; TCRdb stores in-frame clones only, minus some. The sample includes 150,000 to 200,000 clones, around 86% seen only once; the top ten take 2% to 2.5%. Material: PBMCs. The receptors come from a male donor in good health and CMV-seronegative. The CDR3 runs from the conserved cysteine through the conserved F or W. D genes are given only for firm matches. Only part of the rows carry a size: once, few, many, or a class if the clone is expanded.

V,size,J,D,CDR3,DNA
TRBV4-2,-,TRBJ1-2,-,CASSQDGGDGYTF,TGTGCCAGCAGCCAAGATGGGGGGGATGGCTACACCTTC
TRBV12-5,-,TRBJ1-5,TRBD1,CASGDEGTAQPQHF,TGTGCTAGTGGGGACGAAGGGACAGCTCAGCCCCAGCATTTT
TRBV6-5,-,TRBJ1-5,-,CASSPQTNQPQHF,TGTGCCAGCAGTCCACAAACAAATCAGCCCCAGCATTTT
TRBV6-5,-,TRBJ1-2,-,CASTNDRTHVGYTF,TGTGCCAGCACCAACGACAGGACACATGTTGGCTACACCTTC
TRBV7-9,-,TRBJ2-7,TRBD2,CASSKRGGPREQYF,TGTGCCAGCAGCAAGCGCGGGGGGCCTCGGGAGCAGTACTTC
TRBV5-1,-,TRBJ1-2,TRBD1,CASGDRPNYGYTF,TGCGCCAGCGGGGACAGACCCAACTATGGCTACACCTTC
TRBV2,once,TRBJ2-1,-,CASSDGLAHNEQFF,TGTGCCAGCAGTGACGGGCTAGCGCACAATGAGCAGTTCTTC
TRBV5-1,-,TRBJ2-7,TRBD1,CASRPGGSYEQYF,TGCGCCAGCAGGCCAGGGGGCTCCTACGAGCAGTACTTC
TRBV5-8,-,TRBJ1-1,-,CASSPKSVPAEAFF,TGTGCCAGCAGCCCCAAGTCGGTACCGGCTGAAGCTTTCTTT
TRBV6-1,-,TRBJ1-6,-,CASSENPQGSYNSPLHF,TGTGCCAGCAGCGAAAACCCACAGGGCTCCTATAATTCACCCCTCCACTTT
TRBV9,-,TRBJ1-3,-,CASSVGHSSGNTIYF,TGTGCCAGCAGCGTAGGGCACAGCTCTGGAAACACCATATATTTT
TRBV7-2,few,TRBJ2-7,-,CASSLGNRAYEQYF,TGTGCCAGCAGCTTAGGAAACCGAGCCTACGAGCAGTACTTC
TRBV13,-,TRBJ2-7,-,CASSLYSGPLYEQYF,TGTGCCAGCAGCTTATACTCAGGGCCGTTATACGAGCAGTACTTC
TRBV27,-,TRBJ1-5,TRBD1,CASSLRQGNQPQHF,TGTGCCAGCAGTCTACGACAGGGGAATCAGCCCCAGCATTTT
TRBV2,-,TRBJ2-4,TRBD1,CASRQGAYKNIQYF,TGTGCCAGCAGACAGGGGGCTTACAAAAACATTCAGTACTTC
TRBV5-1,few,TRBJ1-1,-,CASSLVQGDTEAFF,TGCGCCAGCAGCTTGGTACAGGGAGACACTGAAGCTTTCTTT
TRBV27,-,TRBJ2-1,TRBD2,CASSLARGGRNEQFF,TGTGCCAGCAGTTTAGCGCGGGGGGGCAGGAATGAGCAGTTCTTC
TRBV6-5,once,TRBJ2-3,-,CASSNGEISTDTQYF,TGTGCCAGCAGCAACGGGGAAATAAGCACAGATACGCAGTATTTT